This TCR beta chain was observed in a study of human T cells and chemical hapten exposure. In the study overall: Slight volume differences across pooled libraries mainly accounted for varying per-sample TCR yields.

Findings and limits, study-wide: Patch test score rose with PT1 expanded TCR count, significant at thresholds 8, 16 and 32, not 4.

TCRdb recomputed calls from the RACE reads with MiXCR, one row per CDR3 protein. The table has 50,000 or so distinct CDR3 sequences, 9.9% seen once. Germline assignment: CDR1 MNHNY and CDR2 SVGAGI (reference sequence). The CDR3 spans 15 residues. Trimming cost V 0 bases and J 7 bases, with 13 bases left between them. Remarks on this clonotype: Antigen: not known. A much larger clone is a single base away; this may be a read error.

The time point here: patch test 3, about 24 weeks after DPC sensitization. The treatment is: therapeutic diphenylcyclopropenone sensitization with weekly scalp DPC. Investigators collected blood before applying each patch test. V and J are TRBV6-6 and TRBJ2-1; a possible D gene is TRBD1 (8 bases). The clonotype was recovered from a woman aged 40 to 50 with alopecia areata. Some clones in this sample may be carry-over from other donors' samples. The sample was whole blood, taken in connection with sensitization to the hapten diphenylcyclopropenone (DPC). The CDR3 DNA is TGTGCCAGCAGTTACTCACAGGGGGGGAAAAATGAGCAGTTCTTC. Protein: CASSYSQGGKNEQFF.